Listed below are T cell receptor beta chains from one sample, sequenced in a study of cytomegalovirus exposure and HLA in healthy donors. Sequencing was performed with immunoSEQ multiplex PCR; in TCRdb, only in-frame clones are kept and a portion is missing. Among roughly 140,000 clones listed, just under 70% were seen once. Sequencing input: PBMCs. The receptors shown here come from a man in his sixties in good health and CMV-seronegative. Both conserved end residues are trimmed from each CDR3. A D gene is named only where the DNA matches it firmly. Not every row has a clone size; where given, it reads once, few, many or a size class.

ASSGGQGDQPQH	TRBJ1-5	TRBD1	few	TRBV4-2
SVDTDSYEQY	TRBJ2-7	.	.	TRBV29-1
ASSKQREGLNEQF	TRBJ2-1	.	.	TRBV21-1
ASSFSGKVDTQY	TRBJ2-3	TRBD2	.	TRBV7-2
ASSEYRGPGANVLT	TRBJ2-6	TRBD1	.	TRBV28
ASSLTGVAGGYT	TRBJ1-2	TRBD1	.	TRBV2
ASSPGQGGTGELF	TRBJ2-2	TRBD1	.	TRBV5-1
ASSLFMRTGELF	TRBJ2-2	.	.	TRBV7-3
ASSLRAGMWQF	TRBJ2-1	.	.	TRBV27
ASSSGTGSYEQY	TRBJ2-7	TRBD1	.	TRBV6-5
ASSLRASGADNEQF	TRBJ2-1	TRBD2	.	TRBV27
ASSQDLRTGIGANVLT	TRBJ2-6	TRBD1	.	TRBV4-3
ASSESGGLSQPQH	TRBJ1-5	.	.	TRBV10-2
ASSHPRDRSSGANVLT	TRBJ2-6	TRBD1	.	TRBV28
ASRTGQGIAEAF	TRBJ1-1	TRBD1	.	TRBV28
ASNRTDRGSNQPQH	TRBJ1-5	TRBD1	.	TRBV23-1
ASSRWGGRVQETQY	TRBJ2-5	TRBD2	.	TRBV25-1
ASGSFNEKLF	TRBJ1-4	.	few	TRBV28
ASSSDRDREGWAF	TRBJ1-1	TRBD1	once	TRBV6-5
ASSIRGQGNTEAF	TRBJ1-1	TRBD1	.	TRBV19
ASSLVGGGTYNEQF	TRBJ2-1	.	.	TRBV7-2
ASSPDRRERDTIY	TRBJ1-3	.	.	TRBV6-1
ASSDSPGGYTGELF	TRBJ2-2	TRBD2	.	TRBV9
ASSFFGTSEQY	TRBJ2-7	TRBD2	.	TRBV7-2
ASSSQDSSYNSPLH	TRBJ1-6	.	.	TRBV19
ASSPGGAGNTIY	TRBJ1-3	.	.	TRBV28
ASSEVRTGTGELF	TRBJ2-2	.	.	TRBV2
ASSVGTPQTGNTIY	TRBJ1-3	.	.	TRBV9
ASSQKSRRAEAF	TRBJ1-1	.	few	TRBV19
AWSDLAGFAGY	TRBJ2-5	TRBD2	.	TRBV30
ASAKFGLAGGPPYEQY	TRBJ2-7	TRBD2	.	TRBV19
ASSERAGNTEAF	TRBJ1-1	.	.	TRBV2
ASSLAREETQY	TRBJ2-5	.	.	TRBV5-1
ASSHSGTSGTHEQF	TRBJ2-1	TRBD2	few	TRBV10-1
ASSFLRSEKLF	TRBJ1-4	.	.	TRBV27
ASSSGDGYTEAF	TRBJ1-1	.	.	TRBV5-1
ASSHPGQNYEQY	TRBJ2-7	TRBD1	.	TRBV5-4
ASSKLRRGGELF	TRBJ2-2	.	.	TRBV5-1
ASSLAGVPSEQY	TRBJ2-7	.	.	TRBV5-1
ASSDDRANYGYT	TRBJ1-2	TRBD1	few	TRBV5-1
ASSQDGAGAGNEKLF	TRBJ1-4	.	few	TRBV4-2
ASSSPGGMKAF	TRBJ1-1	.	.	TRBV6-5
ASTYPRGPGYEQY	TRBJ2-7	.	.	TRBV6-6
AWSSDRGPQRAQH	TRBJ1-5	TRBD1	.	TRBV30
ASSPQQPYEQY	TRBJ2-7	.	.	TRBV18
ASSPSPDSGQETQY	TRBJ2-5	.	.	TRBV11-2
ASTFPTSGMTNTGELF	TRBJ2-2	TRBD2	.	TRBV2
ASRRGQIPNTEAF	TRBJ1-1	TRBD1	.	TRBV19
ASSPAGAQETQY	TRBJ2-5	.	.	TRBV25-1
ASSDRTATDTQY	TRBJ2-3	.	.	TRBV19
ASSQVAAGEGVNTEAF	TRBJ1-1	.	.	TRBV4-1
ATAQGLSYNEQF	TRBJ2-1	.	.	TRBV19
ASSIRTEYTGELF	TRBJ2-2	.	.	TRBV19
ASSLGLRDNNEKLF	TRBJ1-4	.	.	TRBV5-1